One and the same sample provided the 23 T cell receptor beta chains below, sequenced in a study of tumor-infiltrating lymphocytes in primary liver carcinoma. Making TCR beta cDNA involved roughly 500 ng total RNA and a constant-region primer. It was through three nested multiplex PCR rounds of slightly modified ARM-PCR that TCR beta libraries arose. Amplification in the first two PCR rounds was performed using TRBV1-TRBV30 forward primers and a C-beta reverse primer for 10 cycles each. In TCRdb, the multiplex PCR reads were re-called with MiXCR into one record per CDR3 protein. The sample includes some 94,000 distinct CDR3 sequences, roughly 69% of them seen just once. Co-extracted RNA and DNA came from approximately 20-30 mg of unsorted bulk tissue. Sequencing was carried out using liver tumor tissue from sampling region 5. Indicated subset: tumor region T5, tumor centre. Receptors originate from a woman aged 55-69 years with primary liver carcinoma and hepatitis B virus infection.

On this clonotype: Since no conserved phenylalanine or tryptophan closes the CDR3, a read error is the likely cause. The chain's CDR3 is CDSSSPPGQVNTEAFL. CDR3 DNA: TGTGACAGCAGCTCACCTCCGGGACAGGTGAACACTGAAGCTTTCCTT. This sequence joins TRBV5-4 and TRBJ1-1; 8 nucleotides line up with TRBD1. Germline CDR1 is SGHNT and CDR2 is YYREEE (reference sequence). The CDR3 spans 16 residues.

This clonotype showed up many times. The chain joins TRBV7-8 to TRBJ2-2; maybe TRBD2 (5 bases). Germline assignment: CDR1 SGHVS and CDR2 FQNEAQ. The V end was cut by 2 bases, the J end by 8 bases, with 18 bases between. The CDR3 length is 16 residues. The CDR3 sequence is CASSLRHRGGTGELFF. For the CDR3, the DNA is TGTGCCAGCAGCTTAAGGCACCGGGGTGGTACGGGGGAGCTGTTTTTT.

In its sample, this clonotype was seen many times. J is TRBJ1-1 and V is TRBV29-1, with TRBD1 identical over 9 bases. Germline CDR1 and CDR2: SQVTM and ANQGSEA. V dropped 6 bases and J dropped 1; count of bases not matched to a gene: 9. The CDR3 is made up of 15 amino acids. The CDR3 bases are TGCAGCGTCCGGGACAGGGATGGGTCGAACACTGAAGCTTTCTTT. It yields the protein CSVRDRDGSNTEAFF.

V and J are TRBV28 and TRBJ2-7, with a weak D call TRBD2 (6 bases). Per the germline V gene, CDR1 is MDHEN and CDR2 is SYDVKM. The CDR3 extends over 15 amino acids. V was shortened by 6 bases and J by 5 bases, with 20 bases between the two germline ends. The DNA for the CDR3 is TGTGCCAGCAGCCAAACCCACGGGGGAGGCAACGAGCAGTACTTC. Amino acid sequence: CASSQTHGGGNEQYF.

Points on this clonotype: Possible read error: a much larger clone is one base away. V is TRBV28 and J is TRBJ1-1; maybe TRBD1 (5 bases). CDR1 is MDHEN, CDR2 SYDVKM, per germline. Trimming took off 5 bases at V and 5 bases at J, with 18 bases between the two ends. The CDR3 has 15 amino acids. The CDR3 region is CASSGTETQKTEAFF. The CDR3 DNA follows: TGTGCCAGCAGTGGGACGGAGACTCAAAAGACTGAAGCTTTCTTT.

This clonotype was counted many times. V gene TRBV6-1 combines with J gene TRBJ2-1; 9 bases line up with TRBD2. The germline CDR1 and CDR2 sequences are MNHNS and SASEGT. V dropped 6 bases and J dropped 12; count of bases not matched to a gene: 18. The CDR3 is 16 residues long. Here the CDR3 reads CASRFHPDSGRIVQFF. In DNA form, the CDR3 reads TGTGCCAGCAGATTCCACCCTGATAGCGGGAGAATAGTGCAGTTCTTC.

This sequence joins TRBV6-6 and TRBJ1-5, with D perhaps TRBD1 (5 bases). The length of the CDR3 is 13 residues. Germline loops: CDR1 MNHNY, CDR2 SVGAGI (reference sequence). The CDR3 coding sequence is TGTGACAGTACCCGAGGGGAGGGGCAGCCCCAGCATTTT. It is translated as CDSTRGEGQPQHF.

Points on this clonotype: Given the absence of the conserved phenylalanine or tryptophan at the CDR3 end, a read error is likely. This chain joins TRBV12-3 or TRBV12-4 and TRBJ2-3; 10 positions match TRBD2. The CDR3 covers 18 residues. Unmatched junction bases numbered 12, after V lost 6 bases and J lost 0 bases. CDR3 bases: TGTGCCAGCAGGGATGGGACCAGCGGGAGGGGGAGCACAGATACGCAGTATTCT. As protein: CASRDGTSGRGSTDTQYS.

Note on this clonotype: The junction departs from germline at one end; a sequencing error may be responsible. V usage is TRBV4-2 and J usage is TRBJ2-7; 12 bases line up with TRBD2. The CDR3 has 15 amino acids. Germline-derived CDR1 and CDR2 are LGHNA and YNFKEQ. CDR3 protein: CASSLRLAGAYEQYF. The CDR3 nucleotides read TGTGCTAGCAGCCTTAGACTAGCGGGAGCCTACGAGCAGTACTTC.

With respect to this clonotype: A much more abundant neighbour one base away suggests this may be a read error. V gene TRBV5-4 combines with J gene TRBJ2-3; 8 nucleotides match TRBD2. The CDR3 is made up of 16 amino acids. Germline V gene data show CDR1 as SGHNT and CDR2 as YYREEE (reference sequence). The CDR3 DNA reads as TGTGGCAGCAAGGCGGGAGGTACCTCTCGCACAGATACGCAGTATTTT. Protein sequence: CGSKAGGTSRTDTQYF.

Details on this clonotype: The junction shows a germline mismatch at one end, possibly a read error. This chain links TRBV11-2 with TRBJ2-5, with D maybe TRBD1 (6 bases). The length of the CDR3 is 15 residues. Germline V lookup: CDR1 SGHAT, CDR2 FQNNGV. The CDR3 sequence: CANSLEQGPQETQYF. The CDR3 nucleotides are TGTGCCAACAGCTTAGAACAGGGACCCCAAGAGACCCAGTACTTC.

On this clonotype: An end of the junction does not agree with germline; a read error may underlie this. V and J are TRBV11-2 and TRBJ2-1, with no clear D. Germline lookup yields CDR1 SGHAT and CDR2 FQNNGV. The CDR3 sequence is 14 residues long. The DNA for the CDR3 is TGTACCAGCAGTCCTGTCTCGAGGTATAGGGAGCAGTTCTTC. It translates to CTSSPVSRYREQFF.

As for this clonotype: The CDR3 ends on some other residue instead of the conserved phenylalanine or tryptophan, so this is likely a read error. This chain links TRBV14 with TRBJ2-7; perhaps D is TRBD1 or TRBD2 (5 bases each). CDR3 length: 12 residues. Per the germline V gene, CDR1 is SGHDN and CDR2 is FVKESK. V lost 4 bases to trimming and J lost 6 bases, with 10 bases between them. CDR3 amino acids: CASSRGTVEQYS. The CDR3 nucleotides read TGTGCCAGCAGCCGAGGGACCGTCGAGCAGTACTCC.

On this clonotype itself: A read error is possible here, since a much larger clone lies one base away. CDR3 amino acids: CASIDVAGSSYNEQFF. The CDR3 coding sequence is TGTGCCAGCATTGATGTAGCGGGGAGCTCCTACAATGAGCAGTTCTTC. The genes are TRBV28 and TRBJ2-1; 8 positions agree with TRBD2. The CDR3 runs to 16 residues. Germline V gives CDR1 MDHEN, CDR2 SYDVKM. The V and J ends lost 7 bases and 0 bases, in that order; junction bases with no gene match: 8.

Comments on this clonotype: The junction departs from the called germline gene at one end, perhaps through a read error. V usage is TRBV28 and J usage is TRBJ1-6, with 10 nucleotides matching TRBD1. Germline CDR1 and CDR2: MDHEN and SYDVKM. The CDR3 totals 15 residues. CDR3 in amino acids: CASSPPDRGRSPPHF. In nucleotides, the CDR3 is TGTGCCAGCAGCCCACCAGACAGGGGGCGATCACCCCCCCACTTT.

The V call is TRBV29-1, the J call TRBJ1-2; D is ambiguous. Trimming removed 6 bases at V and 12 bases at J, with 17 bases between. Per germline, CDR1 SQVTM and CDR2 ANQGSEA. There are 11 residues in the CDR3. DNA for the CDR3: TGCAGCGTGTACGCTAACTATGACCACACCTTC. Protein: CSVYANYDHTF.

About this clonotype: Germline is not matched at one junction end, which may reflect a read error. The CDR3 nucleotides are TGCAGCGTTGTGCGGGACTATGGCTACGCCTTC. This sequence encodes CSVVRDYGYAF. The gene calls are TRBV29-1 and TRBJ1-2, with D possibly matching TRBD1 (5 bases). In germline, CDR1 is SQVTM, CDR2 ANQGSEA. The CDR3 totals 11 residues.

A note on this clonotype: With a much larger clone just one base away, this may be a read error. This chain links TRBV5-1 with TRBJ1-1, with D possibly TRBD1 on 6 matching bases. CDR1 is SGHRS, CDR2 YFSETQ, per germline. The V and J ends lost 3 bases and 1 base respectively, with 10 bases between them. The CDR3 covers 14 residues. The CDR3 bases are TGCGCCAGCAGCTCGGGGGCGCAGAACACTGAAGCTTTCTTT. Protein sequence: CASSSGAQNTEAFF. Drawing the rest from reference TRBV5-1 and TRBJ1-1, the complete variable domain is KAGVTQTPRYLIKTRGQQVTLSCSPISGHRSVSWYQQTPGQGLQFLFEYFSETQRNKGNFPGRFSGRQFSNSRSEMNVSTLELGDSALYLCASSSGAQNTEAFFGQGTRLTVV.

Comments on this clonotype: It is likely a read error, because the conserved phenylalanine at the end of the CDR3 is missing. The chain carries TRBV2 and TRBJ2-7; TRBD2 matches at 7 bases. The V segment lost 2 bases and the J segment 0 bases; nucleotides outside the gene matches: 4. The CDR3 totals 15 residues. Germline CDR1 is SNHLY and CDR2 is FYNNEI. The CDR3 bases are TGTGCCAGCAGTGAAAGTTCGGGGGGCTCCTACGAGCAGTACTTA. This sequence encodes CASSESSGGSYEQYL.

Concerning this clonotype itself: A clone one base away is much larger, so this may be a read error. This rearrangement joins TRBV4-1 to TRBJ2-3, with 8 bases identical to TRBD2. This CDR3 is built from 18 residues. CDR1 and CDR2 (germline): MGHRA, YSYEKL. For the CDR3, the DNA is TGCCCCAGCAGCCAAGAAACCGGGACTAGGAGAGTCGCAGATACGCAGTATTTT. Its protein product is CPSSQETGTRRVADTQYF.

Note on this clonotype: One base away lies a much larger clone, so this may be a sequencing read error. The V and J genes are TRBV6-6 and TRBJ2-7; 7 bases agree with TRBD2. This CDR3 contains 15 residues. CDR1 MNHNY and CDR2 SVGAGI come from the germline V gene (reference sequence). The CDR3 loop reads CDSSLDGGGEYEQYF. CDR3 nucleotide sequence: TGTGACAGCTCCCTGGACGGGGGAGGGGAGTACGAGCAGTACTTC.

As for this clonotype: Relative to the germline gene, one junction end is altered; a read error may explain this. The chain couples TRBV10-3 to TRBJ2-3; 7 positions agree with TRBD2. Looked up from germline, CDR1 is ENHRY and CDR2 is SYGVKD. This CDR3 has 12 residues. CDR3 bases: TGCGCCATCAGGGACTACACAGATACGCAGTATTTT. It codes for CAIRDYTDTQYF.

On this clonotype itself: An end of the junction does not agree with germline; a read error may underlie this. This chain joins TRBV12-3 or TRBV12-4 and TRBJ1-4; maybe TRBD1 (6 bases). The CDR3 contains 14 residues. In DNA, the CDR3 is TGTGCCAGCAGTTTCGACAAGGGGGGTGAAAAACTGTTTTTC. This gives the protein CASSFDKGGEKLFF.